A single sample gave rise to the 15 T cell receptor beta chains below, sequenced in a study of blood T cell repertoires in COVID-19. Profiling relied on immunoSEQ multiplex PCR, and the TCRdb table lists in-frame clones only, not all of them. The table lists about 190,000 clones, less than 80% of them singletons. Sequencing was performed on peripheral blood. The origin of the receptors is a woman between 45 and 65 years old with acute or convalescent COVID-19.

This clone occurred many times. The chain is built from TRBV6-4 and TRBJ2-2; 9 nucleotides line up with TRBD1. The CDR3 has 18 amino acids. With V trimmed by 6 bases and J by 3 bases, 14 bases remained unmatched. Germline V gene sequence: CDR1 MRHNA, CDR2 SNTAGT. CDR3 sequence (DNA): TGTGCCAGCAGCCAACGGGGCTCGGGACAGGGTTACACCGGGGAGCTGTTTTTT. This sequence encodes CASSQRGSGQGYTGELFF.

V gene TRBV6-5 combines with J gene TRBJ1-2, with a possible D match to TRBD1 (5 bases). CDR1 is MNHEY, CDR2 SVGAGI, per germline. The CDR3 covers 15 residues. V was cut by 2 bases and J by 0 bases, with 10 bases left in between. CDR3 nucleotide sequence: TGTGCCAGCAGTTACGGGGGACTTGCTAACTATGGCTACACCTTC. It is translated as CASSYGGLANYGYTF.

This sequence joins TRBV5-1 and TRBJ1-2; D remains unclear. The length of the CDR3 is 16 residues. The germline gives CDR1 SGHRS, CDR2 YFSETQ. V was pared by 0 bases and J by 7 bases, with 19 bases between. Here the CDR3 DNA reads TGCGCCAGCAGCTTGGATGGTTGGATCGTTTCGGGTGGCTACACCTTC. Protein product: CASSLDGWIVSGGYTF.

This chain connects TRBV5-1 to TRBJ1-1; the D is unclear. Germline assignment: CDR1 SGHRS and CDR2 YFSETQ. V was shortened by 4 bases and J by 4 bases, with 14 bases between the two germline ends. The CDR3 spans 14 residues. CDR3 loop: CASSGEALSTEAFF. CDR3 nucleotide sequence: TGCGCCAGCAGCGGGGAGGCCCTCTCCACTGAAGCTTTCTTT.

The CDR3 sequence: CASSPLTWSSGTEAFF. The DNA for the CDR3 is TGTGCCAGCTCACCCCTGACGTGGTCCTCGGGAACTGAAGCTTTCTTT. The chain combines TRBV18 with TRBJ1-1; no definite D call. This CDR3 region has 16 residues. Trimming removed 3 bases from V and 5 bases from J, with 19 bases in between. The germline V gene encodes CDR1 KGHSH and CDR2 LQKENI.

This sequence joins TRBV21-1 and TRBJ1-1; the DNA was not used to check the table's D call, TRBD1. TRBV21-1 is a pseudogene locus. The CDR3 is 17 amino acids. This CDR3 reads CASSKDSQGSAVTVAFF. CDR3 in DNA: TGTGCCAGCAGCAAAGATAGTCAGGGGAGCGCGGTAACTGTGGCTTTCTTT.

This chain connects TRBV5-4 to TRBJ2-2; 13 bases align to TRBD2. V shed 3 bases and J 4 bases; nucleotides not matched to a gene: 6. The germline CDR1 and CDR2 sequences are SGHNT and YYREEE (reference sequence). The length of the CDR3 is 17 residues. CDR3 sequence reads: CASSSSGLAGSTGELFF. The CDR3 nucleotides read TGTGCCAGCAGCTCCTCGGGACTAGCGGGGAGCACCGGGGAGCTGTTTTTT.

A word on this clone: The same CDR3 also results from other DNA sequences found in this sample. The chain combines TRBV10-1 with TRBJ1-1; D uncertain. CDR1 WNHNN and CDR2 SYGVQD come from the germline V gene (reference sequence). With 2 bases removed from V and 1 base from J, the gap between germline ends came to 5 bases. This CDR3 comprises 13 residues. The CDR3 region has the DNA TGCGCCAGCAGTGAGCTTCGGAACACTGAAGCTTTCTTT. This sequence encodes CASSELRNTEAFF.

The CDR3 here is CASSARGGWNYGYTF. The CDR3 coding sequence is TGTGCCAGCAGCGCTAGGGGAGGGTGGAACTATGGCTACACCTTC. This rearrangement joins TRBV7-2 to TRBJ1-2; possible D gene TRBD1, 5 bases. The V end lost 5 bases, the J end lost 2 bases, and 15 bases lay between the germline ends. The CDR3 runs 15 residues. Germline V gene sequence: CDR1 SGHTA, CDR2 FQGNSA.

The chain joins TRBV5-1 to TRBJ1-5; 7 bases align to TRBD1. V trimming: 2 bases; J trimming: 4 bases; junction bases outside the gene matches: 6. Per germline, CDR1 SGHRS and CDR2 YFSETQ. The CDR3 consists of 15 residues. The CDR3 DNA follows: TGCGCCAGCAGCTTAGAGGGGGCTTGGAATCAGCCCCAGCATTTT. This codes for CASSLEGAWNQPQHF.

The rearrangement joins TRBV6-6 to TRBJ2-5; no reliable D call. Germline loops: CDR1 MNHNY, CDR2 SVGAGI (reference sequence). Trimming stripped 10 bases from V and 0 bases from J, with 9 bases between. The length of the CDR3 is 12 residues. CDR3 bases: TGTGCCATAGGAGAGTACCAAGAGACCCAGTACTTC. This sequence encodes CAIGEYQETQYF.

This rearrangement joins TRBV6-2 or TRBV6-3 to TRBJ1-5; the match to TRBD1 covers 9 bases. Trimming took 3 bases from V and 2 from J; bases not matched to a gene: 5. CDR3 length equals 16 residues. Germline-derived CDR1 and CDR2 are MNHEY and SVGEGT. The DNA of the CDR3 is TGTGCCAGCAGTTATGGACAGGGGAAGGGCAATCAGCCCCAGCATTTT. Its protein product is CASSYGQGKGNQPQHF.

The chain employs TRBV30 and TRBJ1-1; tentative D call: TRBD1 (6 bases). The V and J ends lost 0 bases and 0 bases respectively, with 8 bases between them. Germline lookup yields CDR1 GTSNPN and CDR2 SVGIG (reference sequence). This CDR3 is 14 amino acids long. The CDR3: CAWSVTGMNTEAFF. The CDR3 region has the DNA TGTGCCTGGAGTGTAACAGGGATGAACACTGAAGCTTTCTTT.

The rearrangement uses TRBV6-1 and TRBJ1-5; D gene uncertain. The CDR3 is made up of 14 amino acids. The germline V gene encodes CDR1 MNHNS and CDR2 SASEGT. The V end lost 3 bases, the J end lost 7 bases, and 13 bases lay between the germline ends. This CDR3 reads CASSDRWGDQPQHF. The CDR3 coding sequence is TGTGCCAGCAGTGATAGATGGGGAGACCAGCCCCAGCATTTT.

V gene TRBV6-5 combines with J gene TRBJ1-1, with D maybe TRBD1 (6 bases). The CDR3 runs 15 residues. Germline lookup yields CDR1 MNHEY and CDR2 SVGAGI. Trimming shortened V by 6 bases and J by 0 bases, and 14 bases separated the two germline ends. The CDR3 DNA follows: TGTGCCAGCAGCTCGACAGGTAGCCTGAACACTGAAGCTTTCTTT. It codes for CASSSTGSLNTEAFF.